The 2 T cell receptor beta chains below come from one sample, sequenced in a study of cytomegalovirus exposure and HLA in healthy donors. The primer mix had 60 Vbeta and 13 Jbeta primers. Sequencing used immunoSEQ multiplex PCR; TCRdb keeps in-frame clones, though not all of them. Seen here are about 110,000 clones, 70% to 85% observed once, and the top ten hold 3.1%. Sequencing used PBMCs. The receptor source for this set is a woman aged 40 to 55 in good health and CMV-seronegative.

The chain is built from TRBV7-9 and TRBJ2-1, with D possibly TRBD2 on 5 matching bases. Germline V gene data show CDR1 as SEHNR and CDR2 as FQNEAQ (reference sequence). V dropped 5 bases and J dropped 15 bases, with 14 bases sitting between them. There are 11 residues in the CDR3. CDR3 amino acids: CASSPSLAMFF. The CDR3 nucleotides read TGTGCCAGCAGCCCTTCCCTAGCAATGTTCTTC.

The CDR3 DNA reads as TGTGCCAGCAGCGTAGACGAAGGGAGGACTGAAGCTTTCTTT. Amino acids: CASSVDEGRTEAFF. This rearrangement joins TRBV9 to TRBJ1-1; D is unclear. CDR3 size: 14 residues. CDR1 SGDLS and CDR2 YYNGEE come from the germline V gene. The V gene lost 0 bases and the J gene lost 5 bases, with 11 bases spanning the gap. Combining the CDR3 with reference TRBV9 and TRBJ1-1 gives the whole variable domain DSGVTQTPKHLITATGQRVTLRCSPRSGDLSVYWYQQSLDQGLQFLIQYYNGEERAKGNILERFSAQQFPDLHSELNLSSLELGDSALYFCASSVDEGRTEAFFGQGTRLTVV.